This T cell receptor (beta chain) was identified during a study of blood T cell repertoires in COVID-19. V lost 7 bases and J lost 5, with 12 bases in between. The CDR3 is made up of 13 amino acids. Profiling relied on immunoSEQ multiplex PCR, and the TCRdb table lists in-frame clones only, not all of them. Here the sample spans 150,000 to 200,000 clones, around 90% being singletons. This clonotype originated in a woman under 30 who had recovered from COVID-19. The chain employs TRBV12-3 or TRBV12-4 and TRBJ1-5, with D possibly being TRBD1 (5 bases). The sample consisted of PBMCs or T cells enriched from blood (not recorded which). CDR3 sequence: CASTGTSYQPQHF. The CDR3 bases are TGTGCCAGCACCGGGACTTCGTATCAGCCCCAGCATTTT.